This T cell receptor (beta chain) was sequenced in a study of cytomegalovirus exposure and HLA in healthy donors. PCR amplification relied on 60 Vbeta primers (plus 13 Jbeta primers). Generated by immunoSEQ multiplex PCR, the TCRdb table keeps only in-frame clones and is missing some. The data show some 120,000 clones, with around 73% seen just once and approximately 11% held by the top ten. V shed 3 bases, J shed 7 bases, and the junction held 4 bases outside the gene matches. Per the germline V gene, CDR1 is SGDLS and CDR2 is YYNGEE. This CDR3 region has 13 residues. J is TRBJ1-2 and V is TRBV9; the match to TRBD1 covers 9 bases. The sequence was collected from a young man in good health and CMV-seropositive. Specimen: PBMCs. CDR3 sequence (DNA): TGTGCCAGCAGCGCGGGGACAGGGTCTGGCTACACCTTC. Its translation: CASSAGTGSGYTF.